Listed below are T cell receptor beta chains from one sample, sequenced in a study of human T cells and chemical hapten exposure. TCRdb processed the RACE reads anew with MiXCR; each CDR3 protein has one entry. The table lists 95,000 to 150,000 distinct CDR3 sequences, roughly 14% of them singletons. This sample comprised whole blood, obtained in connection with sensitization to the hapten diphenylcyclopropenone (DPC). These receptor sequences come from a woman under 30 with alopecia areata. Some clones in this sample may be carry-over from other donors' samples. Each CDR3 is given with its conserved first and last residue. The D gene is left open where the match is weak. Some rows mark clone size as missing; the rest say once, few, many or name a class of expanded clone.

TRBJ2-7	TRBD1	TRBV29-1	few	TGCAGCGTTGAGGGCCTGGGAACAGGGGTCCCATCGGACTCCTACGAGCAGTACTTC	CSVEGLGTGVPSDSYEQYF
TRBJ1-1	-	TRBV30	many	TGTGCCTGGACGGGACGGATGAACACTGAAGCTTTCTTT	CAWTGRMNTEAFF
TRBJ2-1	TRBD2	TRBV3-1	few	TGTGCCAGCAGCCGGACTAGCGGACACAATGAGCAGTTCTTC	CASSRTSGHNEQFF
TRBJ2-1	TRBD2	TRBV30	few	TGTGCCTGGAGTGTACTGGGACTAGCATCCTACAATGAGCAGTTCTTC	CAWSVLGLASYNEQFF
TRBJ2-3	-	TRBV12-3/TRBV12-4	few	TGTGCCAGCAGTTTATCCGGGGGGCATCTGGGAGATACGCAGTATTTT	CASSLSGGHLGDTQYF
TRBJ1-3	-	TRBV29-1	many	TGCAGCGTCAACGTCCAGGGAAACACCATATATTTT	CSVNVQGNTIYF
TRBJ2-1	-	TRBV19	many	TGTGCCAGTAGTATAGTCTGGGGCAATGAGCAGTTCTTC	CASSIVWGNEQFF
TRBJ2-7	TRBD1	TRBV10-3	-	TGTGCCATCAGCGCTGAGGACAGGGGCCTCTACGAGCAGTACTTC	CAISAEDRGLYEQYF
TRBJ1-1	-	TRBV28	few	TGTGCCAGCAGTTTGGGGGCGACTGAAGCTTTCTTT	CASSLGATEAFF
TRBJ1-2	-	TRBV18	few	TGTGCCAGCTCACCACCGGTTGCGAAGCACTTTTCCCCTAACTATGGCTACACCTTC	CASSPPVAKHFSPNYGYTF
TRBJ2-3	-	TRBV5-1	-	TGCGCCAGCAGCTCGCACCGGACACGTGGAACAGATACGCAGTATTTT	CASSSHRTRGTDTQYF
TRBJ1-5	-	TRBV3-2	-	TGTGCCAGCAGCCAAGATGCTGACAGACTTAGCAATCAGCCCCAGCATTTT	CASSQDADRLSNQPQHF
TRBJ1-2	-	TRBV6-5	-	TGTGCCAGCAGCAGGACCGGGCCCCGAGACTCCACCTTC	CASSRTGPRDSTF
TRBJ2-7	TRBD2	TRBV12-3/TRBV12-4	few	TGTGCCAGCAGGAGCGGGGGGGAGACGTACGAGCAGTACTTC	CASRSGGETYEQYF
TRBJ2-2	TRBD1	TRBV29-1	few	TGCAGCGTTGGGACAGGACCCGGGGAGCTGTTTTTT	CSVGTGPGELFF
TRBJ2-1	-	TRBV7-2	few	TGTGCCAGCAGCCCACGGACGGGCAGGAATGAGCAGTTCTTC	CASSPRTGRNEQFF
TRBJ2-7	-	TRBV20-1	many	TGCAGTGCTAACGACGGACCCTCCTACGAGCAGTACTTC	CSANDGPSYEQYF
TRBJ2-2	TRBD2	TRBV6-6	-	TGTGCCAGCAGCCCCCGGACGGGGGGGCGCACCGGGGAGCTGTTTTTT	CASSPRTGGRTGELFF
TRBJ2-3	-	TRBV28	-	TGTGCCAGCCGGGCAGGAAGAGATACGCAGTATTTT	CASRAGRDTQYF
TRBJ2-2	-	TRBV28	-	TGTGCCAGCAGTCTCACAGGGAGAAGGACCGGGGAGCTGTTTTTT	CASSLTGRRTGELFF
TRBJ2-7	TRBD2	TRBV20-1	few	TGCAGTGAGCAGCGGGGGGGCGAGCAGTACTTC	CSEQRGGEQYF
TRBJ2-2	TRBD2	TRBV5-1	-	TGCGCCAGCACTCGGACTAGCGGGGGAAATGGCGGGGAGCTGTTTTTT	CASTRTSGGNGGELFF
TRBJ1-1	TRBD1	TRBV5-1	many	TGCGCCAGCAGCTTGGCCGGCCAGGGGGCGAGTATGAACACTGAAGCTTTCTTT	CASSLAGQGASMNTEAFF
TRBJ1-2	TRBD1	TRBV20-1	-	TGCAGTGCTAGTTACAGGGGGCGTGGTGGCTACACCTTC	CSASYRGRGGYTF
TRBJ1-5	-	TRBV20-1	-	TGCAGTGCTAGAGACTGGAGTAGTCAGCCCCAGCATTTT	CSARDWSSQPQHF
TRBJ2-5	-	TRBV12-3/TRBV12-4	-	TGTGCCAGCAGTATCACTAGTCGCGAGACCCAGTACTTC	CASSITSRETQYF
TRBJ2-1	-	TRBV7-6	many	TGTGCCAGCAGCTCCCGGCGCTCCTACAATGAGCAGTTCTTC	CASSSRRSYNEQFF
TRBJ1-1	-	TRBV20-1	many	TGCAGTGCCTCCCCTATTGGCACTGAAGCTTTCTTT	CSASPIGTEAFF
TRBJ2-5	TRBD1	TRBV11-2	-	TGTGCCAGCAGCAACGACAGGGTAGCAGAGACCCAGTACTTC	CASSNDRVAETQYF
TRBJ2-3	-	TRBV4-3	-	TGCGCCAGCAGCCTCCGGACTGGAGGACTCACAGATACGCAGTATTTT	CASSLRTGGLTDTQYF
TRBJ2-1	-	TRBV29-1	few	TGCAGCGTAGGATACAGGGAGGGTGAGCAGTTCTTC	CSVGYREGEQFF
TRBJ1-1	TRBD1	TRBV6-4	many	TGTGCCAGCAGTGACTCAGGACAGGGCGTCACTGAAGCTTTCTTT	CASSDSGQGVTEAFF
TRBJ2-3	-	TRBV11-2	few	TGTGCCAGCAGCTTATGGACGCAAAACACAGATACGCAGTATTTT	CASSLWTQNTDTQYF
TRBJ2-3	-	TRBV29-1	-	TGCAGCGTTGATCGTCCTTGGCGGGGGCCGGCGACAGATACGCAGTATTTT	CSVDRPWRGPATDTQYF
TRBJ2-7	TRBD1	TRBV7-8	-	TGTGCCAGCAGCTTCCGGGACAGGGGCTCCTACGAGCAGTACTTC	CASSFRDRGSYEQYF
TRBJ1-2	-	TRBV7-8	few	TGTGCCAGCAGCTTAGTCCCAGGGGCCTATGGCTACACCTTC	CASSLVPGAYGYTF
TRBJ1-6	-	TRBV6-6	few	TGTGCCAGCAGTTACTCGGTTAGGGGGGATTCACCCCTCCACTTT	CASSYSVRGDSPLHF
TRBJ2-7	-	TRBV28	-	TGTGCCAGCAATCTTCCCGGCGGGGAGCAGTACTTC	CASNLPGGEQYF
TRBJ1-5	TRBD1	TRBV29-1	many	TGCAGCGTTGTCGTCGCGACAGGGGGTCGGAATCAGCCCCAGCATTTT	CSVVVATGGRNQPQHF
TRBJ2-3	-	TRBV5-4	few	TGTGCCAGCAGCTCCGGGACACGGGCAGATACGCAGTATTTT	CASSSGTRADTQYF
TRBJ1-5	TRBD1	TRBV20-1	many	TGCAGTGCTAGTCGCGGCAGGGGGCTGAACAGCAATCAGCCCCAGCATTTT	CSASRGRGLNSNQPQHF
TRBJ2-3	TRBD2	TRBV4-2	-	TGTGCCAGCAGCCAAGTAGGGAGCGGGGGGATCGGAGATACGCAGTATTTT	CASSQVGSGGIGDTQYF
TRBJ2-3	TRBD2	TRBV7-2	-	TGTGCCAGCAGCTTGGTAGCGGGGGGGACCACAGATACGCAGTATTTT	CASSLVAGGTTDTQYF
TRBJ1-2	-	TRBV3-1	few	TGTGCCAGCAGCCAAGGTGGGGGGCCCGCCGGAAACTATGGCTACACCTTC	CASSQGGGPAGNYGYTF
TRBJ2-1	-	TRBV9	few	TGTGCCAGCAGCCTCCGGGACGGTTTATGGAATGAGCAGTTCTTC	CASSLRDGLWNEQFF
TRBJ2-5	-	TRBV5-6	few	TGTGCCAGCAGCTTGGGCCGATCAGCTCAAGAGACCCAGTACTTC	CASSLGRSAQETQYF
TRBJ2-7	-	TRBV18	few	TGTGCCAGCTCAAGCGGGCGGAACTACGAGCAGTACTTC	CASSSGRNYEQYF
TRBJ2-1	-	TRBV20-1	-	TGCAGTGCTAGTGGATTGAAGGCTTACAATGAGCAGTTCTTC	CSASGLKAYNEQFF